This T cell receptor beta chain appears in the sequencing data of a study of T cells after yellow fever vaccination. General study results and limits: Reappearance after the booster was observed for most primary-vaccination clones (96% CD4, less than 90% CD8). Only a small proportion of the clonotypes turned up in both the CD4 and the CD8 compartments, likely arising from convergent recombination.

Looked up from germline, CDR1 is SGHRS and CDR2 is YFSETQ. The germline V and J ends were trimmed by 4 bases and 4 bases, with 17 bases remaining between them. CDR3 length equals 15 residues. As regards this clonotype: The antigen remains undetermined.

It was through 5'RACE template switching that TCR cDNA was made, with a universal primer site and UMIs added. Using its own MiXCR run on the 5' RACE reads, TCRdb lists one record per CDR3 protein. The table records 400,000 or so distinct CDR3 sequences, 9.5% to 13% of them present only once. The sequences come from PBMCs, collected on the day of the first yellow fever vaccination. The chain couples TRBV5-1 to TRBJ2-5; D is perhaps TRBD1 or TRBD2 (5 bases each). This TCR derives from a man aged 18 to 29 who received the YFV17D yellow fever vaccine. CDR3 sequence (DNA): TGCGCCAGCAGCCTAACGGGACCCGGAAGAGAGACCCAGTACTTC. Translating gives CASSLTGPGRETQYF.